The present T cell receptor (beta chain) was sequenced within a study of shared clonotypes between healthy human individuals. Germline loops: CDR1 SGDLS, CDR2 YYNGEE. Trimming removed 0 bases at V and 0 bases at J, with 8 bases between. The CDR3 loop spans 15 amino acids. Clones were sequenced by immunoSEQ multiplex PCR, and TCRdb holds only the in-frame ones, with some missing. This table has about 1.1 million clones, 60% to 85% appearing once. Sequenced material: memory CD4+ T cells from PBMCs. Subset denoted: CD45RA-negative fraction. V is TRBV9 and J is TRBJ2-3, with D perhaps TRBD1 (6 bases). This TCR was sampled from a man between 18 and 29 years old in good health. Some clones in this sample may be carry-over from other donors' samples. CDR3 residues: CASSVEGTSTDTQYF. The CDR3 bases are TGTGCCAGCAGCGTAGAGGGGACAAGCACAGATACGCAGTATTTT.